Listed below are T cell receptor beta chains from one sample, sequenced in a study of response to subunit inactivated influenza vaccine. TCRdb used MiXCR to reprocess the RT-PCR reads, holding one entry per CDR3 protein. This table has about 650,000 distinct CDR3 sequences, around 15% appearing once. The specimen comprised PBMCs from blood, sampled 14 to 15 days before vaccination. The source of these receptors is a man aged 50-59 years who received an inactivated influenza vaccine. CDR3s include the opening cysteine and the closing phenylalanine or tryptophan. D genes are given only for firm matches. Clone size is not always given. Where it is, it says once, few, many or a class for expanded clones.

v_gene	j_gene	d_gene	abundance	CDR3nt	CDR3aa
TRBV6-1	TRBJ1-6	NA	few	TGTGCCAGCAGTCGGGAGTGGAATCGGGCACCCCTCCACTTT	CASSREWNRAPLHF
TRBV28	TRBJ2-7	NA	many	TGTGCCAGCAGGTATAGGGCGCCTTCCTACGAGCAGTACTTC	CASRYRAPSYEQYF
TRBV2	TRBJ2-5	NA	NA	TGTGCCAGCAGAAACTTGGGAGAAGAGACCCAGTACTTC	CASRNLGEETQYF
TRBV29-1	TRBJ2-7	NA	NA	TGCAGCGTTCGACTAGGTGGCCGGGAGCAGTACTTC	CSVRLGGREQYF
TRBV10-3	TRBJ2-2	TRBD1	many	TGTGCCAACCGGGACAGCGCCAACACCGGGGAGCTGTTTTTT	CANRDSANTGELFF
TRBV12-3/TRBV12-4	TRBJ1-2	NA	NA	TGTGCCAGCAGTCAGTCCCTTAGGGGCGCTAGGAGTGGCTACACCTTC	CASSQSLRGARSGYTF
TRBV29-1	TRBJ2-2	TRBD1	NA	TGCAGCGTGGACAGGGGGGGGAACACCGGGGAGCTGTTTTTT	CSVDRGGNTGELFF
TRBV19	TRBJ1-1	NA	NA	TGTGCCAGTAGTACCACCGGGACGAACACTGAAGCTTTCTTT	CASSTTGTNTEAFF
TRBV5-1	TRBJ2-7	TRBD1	few	TGCGCCAGCAGCTCGCAGCCGGGACAGGGTAACTCCGAGCAGTACTTC	CASSSQPGQGNSEQYF
TRBV9	TRBJ2-2	NA	NA	TGTGCCAGCAGCGAATCAACGTTGGGCACCGGGGAGCTGTTTTTT	CASSESTLGTGELFF
TRBV5-5	TRBJ2-2	NA	few	TGTGCCAGCAGCCCTTTTTGGACAGCACACACCGGGGAGCTGTTTTTT	CASSPFWTAHTGELFF
TRBV6-9	TRBJ1-1	NA	NA	TGTGCCAGCAGTCCCCCGGGCAAGGGATATAACACTGAAGCTTTCTTT	CASSPPGKGYNTEAFF
TRBV27	TRBJ1-1	NA	NA	TGTGCCAGCAGCTCGGGTCCGGGGGGCTGGACTGAAGCTTTCTTT	CASSSGPGGWTEAFF
TRBV2	TRBJ2-5	NA	few	TGTGCCAGCGGACGACTAGTAACCCAAGAGACCCAGTACTTC	CASGRLVTQETQYF
TRBV18	TRBJ2-5	TRBD2	NA	TGTGCCAGCTCACCACGCGGGAGGGGCCAAGAGACCCAGTACTTC	CASSPRGRGQETQYF
TRBV11-2	TRBJ2-5	NA	few	TGTGCCAGCAGCTTACAGGATCCTGGGGAGGTAGAGACCCAGTACTTC	CASSLQDPGEVETQYF
TRBV20-1	TRBJ2-7	TRBD1	few	TGCAGTGCGAGTAGGGGACAGGAAGCCTACGAGCAGTACTTC	CSASRGQEAYEQYF
TRBV5-1	TRBJ2-1	TRBD2	few	TGCGCCAGCAGCTTGGTTGCTAGCGGGAGAGGCAATGAGCAGTTCTTC	CASSLVASGRGNEQFF
TRBV6-5	TRBJ2-2	TRBD1	few	TGTGCCAGCAGTTACCCAGGGGGCGCGGCCACCGGGGAGCTGTTTTTT	CASSYPGGAATGELFF
TRBV6-4	TRBJ1-2	TRBD1	few	TGTGCCAGCCTAATCGATCGGGACAGGGGGGAAGCCAACTATGGCTACACCTTC	CASLIDRDRGEANYGYTF
TRBV6-2/TRBV6-3	TRBJ2-7	NA	NA	TGTGCCAGCAGCCGCTGGCCAGGGCACTCCTACGAGCAGTACTTC	CASSRWPGHSYEQYF
TRBV19	TRBJ1-2	NA	NA	TGTGCCAGTAGTAGAGATAACTATGGCTACACCTTC	CASSRDNYGYTF
TRBV11-2	TRBJ2-5	TRBD2	NA	TGTGCCAGCAGCTCCTTAGCGGGGGGGCAAGAGACCCAGTACTTC	CASSSLAGGQETQYF
TRBV4-2	TRBJ1-1	NA	NA	TGTGCCAGCGCCACATCGGCAGGGACCCCACGTAACACTGAAGCTTTCTTT	CASATSAGTPRNTEAFF
TRBV5-1	TRBJ2-3	TRBD2	few	TGCGCCAGCAGCTTGAGAAAGGGTGGTGTGCCTAGCGGGAGTATCGGCACAGATACGCAGTATTTT	CASSLRKGGVPSGSIGTDTQYF
TRBV7-8	TRBJ1-1	NA	few	TGTGCCAGCAGCTTAGTGGGTGGCGTCCGGGTGAACACTGAAGCTTTCTTT	CASSLVGGVRVNTEAFF
TRBV27	TRBJ2-3	NA	NA	TGTGCCAGCAGTTTACGGCCCCGGGGTACAGATACGCAGTATTTT	CASSLRPRGTDTQYF
TRBV4-1	TRBJ2-2	TRBD2	NA	TGCGCCAGCAGCCCCCTAGCGGTGAACACCGGGGAGCTGTTTTTT	CASSPLAVNTGELFF
TRBV7-8	TRBJ1-5	NA	few	TGTGCCAGCAGCTTTGGACCCCGCAATCAGCCCCAGCATTTT	CASSFGPRNQPQHF
TRBV5-8	TRBJ2-3	NA	NA	TGTGCCAGCAGCTTGGGACATTTCACAGATACGCAGTATTTT	CASSLGHFTDTQYF
TRBV3-1	TRBJ2-5	NA	few	TGTGCCAGCAGCCTGAGAGGAGGCAAGCAAGAGACCCAGTACTTC	CASSLRGGKQETQYF
TRBV10-3	TRBJ2-5	TRBD1	many	TGTGCCATCAGTGGGACCGGGACAGGGGCCCTAAGGGCGGACGGGACCCAGTACTTC	CAISGTGTGALRADGTQYF
TRBV20-1	TRBJ1-1	NA	NA	TGCAGTGCCGGGGACGGTAGAAAGACGGCTTTCTTT	CSAGDGRKTAFF
TRBV10-3	TRBJ2-7	TRBD2	few	TGTGCCATCAGTCCCGGGACTAGTATGAAGGACTACGAGCAGTACTTC	CAISPGTSMKDYEQYF
TRBV20-1	TRBJ2-1	TRBD2	NA	TGCAGTGCTAGGACGGGGGGACCGTCCTACAATGAGCAGTTCTTC	CSARTGGPSYNEQFF
TRBV10-3	TRBJ2-5	NA	few	TGTGCCATCAGTGAGCCGATGGGTTGGGAGACCCAGTACTTC	CAISEPMGWETQYF
TRBV5-1	TRBJ2-3	NA	NA	TGCGCCAGCAGCTTGGATGCGCTTACGCAGTATTTT	CASSLDALTQYF
TRBV15	TRBJ2-1	TRBD2	few	TGTGCCACCAGCAGAGAGCTAGCGGGAGACAATGAGCAGTTCTTC	CATSRELAGDNEQFF
TRBV20-1	TRBJ2-3	TRBD1	few	TGCAGTGCAAAGACAGGGGGCAGAGATACGCAGTATTTT	CSAKTGGRDTQYF
TRBV7-2	TRBJ1-1	NA	few	TGTGCCAGCAGCTTCCTCCCGGCAGGGAGACAGGACACTGAAGCTTTCTTT	CASSFLPAGRQDTEAFF
TRBV11-1	TRBJ2-7	NA	NA	TGTGCCAGCAGCTTAGGTCGGACTACCTCTACAGAGCAGTACTTC	CASSLGRTTSTEQYF
TRBV12-3/TRBV12-4	TRBJ2-2	TRBD1	few	TGTGCCAGCAGCCCATTCACAGGGGGACCCGGGGAGCTGTTTTTT	CASSPFTGGPGELFF
TRBV5-1	TRBJ1-2	NA	NA	TGCGCCAGCAGCACGGAAATTGCCACAACTAACTATGGCTACACCTTC	CASSTEIATTNYGYTF
TRBV7-2	TRBJ1-5	NA	NA	TGTGCCAGCAGCTTAGCCCCTGGGTCCCAGCCCCAGCATTTT	CASSLAPGSQPQHF
TRBV7-9	TRBJ2-2	NA	few	TGTGCCAGCGAACAGAGGAACACCGGGGAGCTGTTTTTT	CASEQRNTGELFF
TRBV20-1	TRBJ2-5	TRBD2	NA	TGCAGTGCTGTCCACGGACTAGCCGAAGAGACCCAGTACTTC	CSAVHGLAEETQYF
TRBV7-6	TRBJ1-4	NA	few	TGTGCCAGCAGCCGGGCGGCAGTTGAGGGGCGTATAAAGGAAAAACTGTTTTTT	CASSRAAVEGRIKEKLFF
TRBV4-3	TRBJ2-2	NA	NA	TGCGCCAGCAGCCAAGATCTGGGGGGAGGGGGCTCCGGGGAGCTGTTTTTT	CASSQDLGGGGSGELFF
TRBV6-1	TRBJ2-7	TRBD2	NA	TGTGCCAGCAGGGGAGCGGGAGTCTACGAGCAGTACTTC	CASRGAGVYEQYF
TRBV3-1	TRBJ2-1	TRBD2	NA	TGTGCCAGCAGCCAAGATGCACTAGCGGTCAACAATGAGCAGTTCTTC	CASSQDALAVNNEQFF
TRBV3-1	TRBJ2-7	NA	few	TGTGCCAGCAGCCAAGAGAGGAGCTCCTACGAGCAGTACTTC	CASSQERSSYEQYF
TRBV12-5	TRBJ1-1	TRBD1	NA	TGTGCTAGTGGTTTTCAGGGACAGCTGAACACTGAAGCTTTCTTT	CASGFQGQLNTEAFF
TRBV14	TRBJ1-2	TRBD1	NA	TGTGCCAGCAGCCAAGTAAGGGGGCTCGGCTATGGCTACACCTTC	CASSQVRGLGYGYTF
TRBV5-1	TRBJ2-7	TRBD2	few	TGCGCCAGCAGCTTGGCAAGCGGGAGCGGCGAGCAGTACTTC	CASSLASGSGEQYF
TRBV28	TRBJ2-2	NA	many	TGTGCCAGCAGTTTAGGGGGAATTGTCACCGGGGAGCTGTTTTTT	CASSLGGIVTGELFF